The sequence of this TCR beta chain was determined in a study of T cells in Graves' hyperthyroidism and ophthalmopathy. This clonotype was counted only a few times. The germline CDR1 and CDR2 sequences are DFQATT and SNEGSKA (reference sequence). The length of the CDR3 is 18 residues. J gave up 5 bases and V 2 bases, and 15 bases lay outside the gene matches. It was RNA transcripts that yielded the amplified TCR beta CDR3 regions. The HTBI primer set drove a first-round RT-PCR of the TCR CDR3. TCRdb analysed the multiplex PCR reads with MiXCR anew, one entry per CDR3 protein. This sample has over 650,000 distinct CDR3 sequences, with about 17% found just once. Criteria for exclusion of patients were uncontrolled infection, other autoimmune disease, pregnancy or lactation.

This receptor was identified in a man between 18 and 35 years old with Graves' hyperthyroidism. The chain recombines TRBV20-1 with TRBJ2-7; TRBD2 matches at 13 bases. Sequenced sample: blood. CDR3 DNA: TGCAGTGCTAGATACCCGGGACTAGCGGGAATGAGGTCGGACGAGCAGTACTTC. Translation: CSARYPGLAGMRSDEQYF.